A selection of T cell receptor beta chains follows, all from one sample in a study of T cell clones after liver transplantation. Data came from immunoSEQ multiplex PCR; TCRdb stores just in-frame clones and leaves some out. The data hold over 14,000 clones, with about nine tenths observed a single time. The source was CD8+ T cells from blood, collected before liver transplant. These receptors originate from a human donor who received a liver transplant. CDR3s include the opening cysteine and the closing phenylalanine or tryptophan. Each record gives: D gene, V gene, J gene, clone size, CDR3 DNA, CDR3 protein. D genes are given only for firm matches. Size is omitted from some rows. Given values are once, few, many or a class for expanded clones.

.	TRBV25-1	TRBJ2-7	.	TGTGCCAGGGTGGAGGGAGCATACGAGCAGTACTTC	CARVEGAYEQYF
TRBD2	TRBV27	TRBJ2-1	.	TGTGCCAGCAGTCGCGCTAGCGGAAACAATGAGCAGTTCTTC	CASSRASGNNEQFF
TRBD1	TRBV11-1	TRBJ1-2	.	TGTGCCAGCAGCTCCGACAGGGGGACTTCTAACTATGGCTACACCTTC	CASSSDRGTSNYGYTF
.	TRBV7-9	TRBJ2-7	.	TGTGCCAGCAGCTCCAGGGGCAAGCCCTACGAGCAGTACTTC	CASSSRGKPYEQYF
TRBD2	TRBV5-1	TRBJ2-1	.	TGCGCCAGCAGCTTGGTAGCGGGAGCGTACAATGAGCAGTTCTTC	CASSLVAGAYNEQFF
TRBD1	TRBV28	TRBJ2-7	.	TGTGCCAGCAGTCAGACAGGGCGCTTCTACGAGCAGTACTTC	CASSQTGRFYEQYF
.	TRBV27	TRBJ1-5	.	TGTGCCAGCAGTTTACGGCAACCTGACCAGCCCCAGCATTTT	CASSLRQPDQPQHF
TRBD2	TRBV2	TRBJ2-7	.	TGTGCCAGCAGTGAAGCGCCCGGGAGGGCCGCCTACGAGCAGTACTTC	CASSEAPGRAAYEQYF
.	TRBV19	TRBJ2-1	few	TGTGCCAGTAGTATAGGCCCCCTCGAGCACAATGAGCAGTTCTTC	CASSIGPLEHNEQFF
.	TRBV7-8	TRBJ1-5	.	TGTGCCAGCACCCAGGCTGTCACCCTGGAGCCCCAGCATTTT	CASTQAVTLEPQHF
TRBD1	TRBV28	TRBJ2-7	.	TGTGCCAGCAGTAGACAGGGGGCGGGAGAGCAGTACTTC	CASSRQGAGEQYF
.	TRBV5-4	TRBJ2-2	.	TGTGCCAGCAGCCCCGGGCAGAACGGGGAGCTGTTTTTT	CASSPGQNGELFF
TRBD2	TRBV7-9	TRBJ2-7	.	TGTGCCAGCAGCCCCCAGGCTAGCGGGAGTTACGAGCAGTACTTC	CASSPQASGSYEQYF
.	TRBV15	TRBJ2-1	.	TGTGCCACCAGCAGCAGCAATGAGCAGTTCTTC	CATSSSNEQFF
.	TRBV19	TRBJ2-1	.	TGTGCCAGTAGTATAAGTAGAACCGACAATGAGCAGTTCTTC	CASSISRTDNEQFF
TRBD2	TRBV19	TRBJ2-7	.	TGTGCCAGTAGTATGGGGTTAGCGGGATCTCGCGAGCAGTACTTC	CASSMGLAGSREQYF
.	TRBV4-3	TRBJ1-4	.	TGCGCCAGCAGCTTAAGCGGCGAACTGTTTTTT	CASSLSGELFF
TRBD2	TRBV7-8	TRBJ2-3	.	TGTGCCAGCAGCTTAGCGGGACTAGCGTACACAGATACGCAGTATTTT	CASSLAGLAYTDTQYF
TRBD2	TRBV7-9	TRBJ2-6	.	TGTGCCAGCATCGCGGGGGGCGTCCCTGGGGCCAACGTCCTGACTTTC	CASIAGGVPGANVLTF
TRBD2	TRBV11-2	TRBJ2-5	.	TGTGCCAGCAGCCCCCGGGTGGAGCGGGAGTGGGAGACCCAGTACTTC	CASSPRVEREWETQYF
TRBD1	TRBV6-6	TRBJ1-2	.	TGTGCCAGCAGACAGGGGGCATATGGCTACACCTTC	CASRQGAYGYTF
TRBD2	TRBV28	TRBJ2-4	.	TGTGCCAGCAGTCCACTAGCGGGAGAAGGTGTCAAAAACATTCAGTACTTC	CASSPLAGEGVKNIQYF
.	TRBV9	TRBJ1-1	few	TGTGCCAGCAGCGTGGGCCGAACCTCTGAAGCTTTCTTT	CASSVGRTSEAFF
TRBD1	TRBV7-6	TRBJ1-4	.	TGTGCCAGCAGCTCGGGACAGGGGAAGCATGAAAAACTGTTTTTT	CASSSGQGKHEKLFF
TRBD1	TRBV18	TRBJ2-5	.	TGTGCCAGCTCACCACCGGGACAGTGGGAGACCCAGTACTTC	CASSPPGQWETQYF
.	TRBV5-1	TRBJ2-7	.	TGCGCCAGCAGCGTGACAGCTTCCTACGAGCAGTACTTC	CASSVTASYEQYF
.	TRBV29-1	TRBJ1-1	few	TGCAGCGTTGTCCCCCGGGGCTCGAACACTGAAGCTTTCTTT	CSVVPRGSNTEAFF
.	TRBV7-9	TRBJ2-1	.	TGTGCCAGCAGCTTTCGTCAGGCGAGCTCCTACAATGAGCAGTTCTTC	CASSFRQASSYNEQFF
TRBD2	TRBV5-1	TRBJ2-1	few	TGCGCCAGCAGCCCGGGACTAGCGGGAGGACCCTCCTACAATGAGCAGTTCTTC	CASSPGLAGGPSYNEQFF
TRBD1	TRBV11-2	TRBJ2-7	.	TGTGCCAGCAGGATTGGGACAGGGGCCAACTACGAGCAGTACTTC	CASRIGTGANYEQYF
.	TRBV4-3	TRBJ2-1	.	TGCGCCAGCAGCCAAGTACTCCCCCCTGGGCACAATGAGCAGTTCTTC	CASSQVLPPGHNEQFF
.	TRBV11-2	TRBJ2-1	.	TGTGCCAGCAGCGTCCGAAGTAACCCCTTTGAGCAGTTCTTC	CASSVRSNPFEQFF
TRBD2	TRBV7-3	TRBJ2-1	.	TGTGCCAGCAGCCCCCGACCCCTAGCGGGACTATACAATGAGCAGTTCTTC	CASSPRPLAGLYNEQFF
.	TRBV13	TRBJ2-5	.	TGTGCCAGCAGCTCCGGCGAGGAGGGCCCGCGCGGGACCCAGTACTTC	CASSSGEEGPRGTQYF
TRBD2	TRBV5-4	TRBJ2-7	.	TGTGCCAGCAGCCCCGGGACTAGCGGGGGGTACGAGCAGTACTTC	CASSPGTSGGYEQYF